One and the same sample provided the 29 T cell receptor beta chains below, sequenced in a study of blood T cell repertoires in COVID-19. Clones were read by immunoSEQ multiplex PCR, and TCRdb kept only the in-frame ones, dropping some. The sample has tens of thousands of clones, approximately 90% seen once; the top ten hold approximately 1.3%. The material sequenced was peripheral blood. Receptor source: a man in his fifties or sixties with acute or convalescent COVID-19.

The chain links TRBV2 to TRBJ1-5; weak D call: TRBD1 (5 bases). There are 15 residues in the CDR3. Germline CDR1 SNHLY, CDR2 FYNNEI. V was pared by 1 base and J by 6 bases, with 13 bases between. The CDR3 spells CASSEVNQGSQPQHF. Written as DNA, the CDR3 is TGTGCCAGCAGTGAAGTTAACCAGGGAAGTCAGCCCCAGCATTTT.

The V gene is TRBV7-2, the J gene TRBJ2-5; 9 bases are a match to TRBD2. Germline lookup yields CDR1 SGHTA and CDR2 FQGNSA. Trimming took 2 bases from V and 4 from J; bases not matched to a gene: 8. The CDR3 is made up of 16 amino acids. CDR3 nucleotides: TGTGCCAGCAGCTTAATAGCGACTAGCGGCTTAGAGACCCAGTACTTC. It codes for CASSLIATSGLETQYF.

The J gene is TRBJ2-5, the V gene TRBV12-3 or TRBV12-4; no definite D call. The CDR3 is 12 amino acids. Trimming took 3 bases from V and 4 from J, leaving 6 bases between them. CDR3 DNA: TGTGCCAGCAGTTTCTATAGAGAGACCCAGTACTTC. It is translated as CASSFYRETQYF.

This chain links TRBV10-2 with TRBJ2-1; 15 bases are a match to TRBD2. The germline V gene has CDR1 WSHSY and CDR2 SAAADI. Trimming removed 6 bases from V and 8 bases from J; junction bases left unmatched: 8. There are 16 residues in the CDR3. CDR3 bases: TGCGCCAGCAGAGCCGGGACTAGCGGGAGGTACTATGAGCAGTTCTTC. Its protein product is CASRAGTSGRYYEQFF.

This chain uses TRBV7-2 with TRBJ2-7; TRBD2 agrees at 7 bases. After removal of 5 bases from V and 0 bases from J, the junction contained 10 bases not matched to a gene. The CDR3 is 16 residues long. Germline CDR1 is SGHTA and CDR2 is FQGNSA. CDR3 DNA: TGTGCCAGCAGCCCCAGACTAGCCGCGAGCTCCTACGAGCAGTACTTC. Amino acids: CASSPRLAASSYEQYF.

This CDR3 reads CAISEGGRGKGMNTEAFF. The DNA of the CDR3 is TGTGCCATCAGTGAAGGTGGCAGGGGTAAGGGTATGAACACTGAAGCTTTCTTT. The chain combines TRBV10-3 with TRBJ1-1; possibly TRBD1 for D (6 bases). V lost 3 bases, J lost 0 bases, and 20 bases lay in between. This CDR3 is 18 amino acids long. Per germline, CDR1 ENHRY and CDR2 SYGVKD.

The chain couples TRBV3-1 (or the pseudogene TRBV3-2) to TRBJ1-3; D unclear. The CDR3 length is 15 residues. V lost 1 base, J lost 0 bases, and 7 bases lay in between. Germline assignment: CDR1 LGHDT and CDR2 YNNKEL (reference sequence). CDR3 sequence: CASSQAAGSGNTIYF. CDR3 nucleotides: TGTGCCAGCAGCCAAGCTGCCGGCTCTGGAAACACCATATATTTT.

This chain uses TRBV7-3 with TRBJ2-1; TRBD2 aligns across 10 bases. The CDR3 runs 15 residues. J lost 7 bases, V lost 5 bases, and 8 bases had no gene match. The germline CDR1 and CDR2 sequences are SGHTA and FQGTGA. CDR3 nucleotides: TGTGCCAGCAGCCCCGGGGCTAGCGGGAGTAATGAGCAGTTCTTC. It yields the protein CASSPGASGSNEQFF.

The DNA of the CDR3 is TGTGCCAGCCGAGTGACAGGGGCAGATACGCAGTATTTT. Residues: CASRVTGADTQYF. This chain joins TRBV2 and TRBJ2-3; TRBD1 agrees at 8 bases. V gave up 8 bases and J gave up 4 bases; unmatched junction bases: 5. The germline gives CDR1 SNHLY, CDR2 FYNNEI. This CDR3 is built from 13 residues.

This clone was observed once. The rearrangement links TRBV6-2 or TRBV6-3 to TRBJ1-1, with D tentatively TRBD1 (5 bases). Germline loops: CDR1 MNHEY, CDR2 SVGEGT. This CDR3 is 12 amino acids long. V dropped 6 bases and J dropped 6 bases, with 11 bases sitting between them. CDR3 in DNA: TGTGCCAGCAGCCTCGGGGGTGCTGAAGCTTTCTTT. Translation gives CASSLGGAEAFF.

The chain joins TRBV27 to TRBJ2-7; D unclear. CDR1 and CDR2 (germline): MNHEY, SMNVEV (reference sequence). V was shortened by 7 bases and J by 7 bases, with 8 bases between the two germline ends. This CDR3 contains 10 residues. CDR3 sequence reads: CASNLREQYF. CDR3 in DNA: TGTGCCAGCAACCTCCGGGAGCAGTACTTC.

CDR3 coding DNA: TGTGCCAGCAGCCCTGACTGGCGCAATCAGCCCCAGCATTTT. Its protein product is CASSPDWRNQPQHF. V and J are TRBV7-2 and TRBJ1-5, with D unresolved. This CDR3 region has 14 residues. From germline, CDR1 is SGHTA and CDR2 FQGNSA. V lost 5 bases to trimming and J lost 2 bases, with 10 bases between them.

The table lists this clone with a count of one. The chain joins TRBV5-6 to TRBJ1-6; 8 bases are shared with TRBD1. The trim removed 1 base at V and 9 bases at J, leaving 3 bases unmatched. The CDR3 has 14 residues. The germline V gene has CDR1 SGHDT and CDR2 YYEEEE. DNA of the CDR3: TGTGCCAGCAGCTTGAGGACAGGGATTTCACCCCTCCACTTT. Translation: CASSLRTGISPLHF. The complete variable domain, with remaining parts taken from reference TRBV5-6 and TRBJ1-6, reads DAGVTQSPTHLIKTRGQQVTLRCSPKSGHDTVSWYQQALGQGPQFIFQYYEEEERQRGNFPDRFSGHQFPNYSSELNVNALLLGDSALYLCASSLRTGISPLHFGNGTRLTVT.

This sequence joins TRBV7-8 and TRBJ2-3, with D perhaps TRBD1 (5 bases). V lost 1 base and J lost 0, with 11 bases in between. In germline, CDR1 is SGHVS, CDR2 FQNEAQ. The CDR3 consists of 16 residues. CDR3 sequence (DNA): TGTGCCAGCAGCTTAGTGACAGCCCATAGCACAGATACGCAGTATTTT. It specifies CASSLVTAHSTDTQYF. Using reference TRBV7-8 and TRBJ2-3 for the parts outside the CDR3, the full variable domain is GAGVSQSPRYKVAKRGQDVALRCDPISGHVSLFWYQQALGQGPEFLTYFQNEAQLDKSGLPSDRFFAERPEGSVSTLKIQRTQQEDSAVYLCASSLVTAHSTDTQYFGPGTRLTVL.

The V call is TRBV5-6, the J call TRBJ2-1; 11 bases map to TRBD2. Germline V gene sequence: CDR1 SGHDT, CDR2 YYEEEE. This CDR3 is built from 16 residues. Trimming removed 5 bases from V and 3 bases from J; junction bases left unmatched: 7. The CDR3 is CASSYPGTSGYNEQFF. In DNA, the CDR3 is TGTGCCAGCAGTTATCCCGGGACTAGCGGCTACAATGAGCAGTTCTTC.

This clone was counted a single time. The chain is built from TRBV18 and TRBJ1-4, with 8 bases aligning to TRBD1. CDR3 length: 13 amino acids. CDR1 and CDR2 from the germline V gene are KGHSH and LQKENI. After removal of 6 bases from V and 8 bases from J, the junction contained 5 bases not matched to a gene. This CDR3 is CASSLDRAEKLFF. The CDR3 region has the DNA TGTGCCAGCTCCCTGGACAGGGCCGAAAAACTGTTTTTT.

CDR3 in DNA: TGTGCCAGCAGCTTGGTAGGGGGTAATGGCTACACCTTC. This translates into CASSLVGGNGYTF. The chain has TRBV5-5 and TRBJ1-2; perhaps TRBD1 as D (6 bases). The CDR3 consists of 13 residues. V shed 0 bases and J shed 6 bases, with 9 bases lying between them. Germline loops: CDR1 SGHKS, CDR2 YYEKEE (reference sequence).

J is TRBJ1-1 and V is TRBV6-5, with D maybe TRBD1 (5 bases). CDR1 and CDR2 (germline): MNHEY, SVGAGI. The CDR3 has 14 amino acids. V was trimmed by 10 bases and J by 0 bases, leaving 15 bases between them. In nucleotides, the CDR3 is TGTGCCACCTCGGCTCAGGGCATGAACACTGAAGCTTTCTTT. This encodes CATSAQGMNTEAFF.

V usage is TRBV6-5 and J usage is TRBJ2-5; possible D gene TRBD1, 5 bases. CDR1 is MNHEY, CDR2 SVGAGI, per germline. This CDR3 comprises 14 residues. V gave up 2 bases and J gave up 4 bases, with 11 bases separating them. The CDR3 here is CASSYGAEIETQYF. For the CDR3, the DNA is TGTGCCAGCAGTTACGGGGCAGAAATAGAGACCCAGTACTTC.

The chain joins TRBV19 to TRBJ2-3; 10 bases are shared with TRBD1. This CDR3 comprises 15 residues. With V trimmed by 5 bases and J by 5 bases, 7 bases remained unmatched. CDR1 is LNHDA, CDR2 SQIVND, per germline (reference sequence). The CDR3: CASSLGQGRVDTQYF. The CDR3 region has the DNA TGTGCCAGTAGTCTGGGACAGGGGAGGGTAGATACGCAGTATTTT.

This clone appeared a single time. A clone one base away is much larger, so this may be a read error. The chain links TRBV14 to TRBJ2-3; D may be TRBD2 (5 bases). Germline CDR1 is SGHDN and CDR2 is FVKESK. CDR3 length equals 15 residues. Trimming took 1 base from V and 3 from J, leaving 11 bases between them. The CDR3 region is CASSQVASTTDTQYF. The CDR3 DNA reads TGTGCCAGCAGCCAAGTAGCGAGTACGACAGATACGCAGTATTTT. Based on the CDR3 plus reference TRBV14 and TRBJ2-3, the full variable domain is EAGVTQFPSHSVIEKGQTVTLRCDPISGHDNLYWYRRVMGKEIKFLLHFVKESKQDESGMPNNRFLAERTGGTYSTLKVQPAELEDSGVYFCASSQVASTTDTQYFGPGTRLTVL.

The V and J genes are TRBV28 and TRBJ1-2, with TRBD1 identical over 10 bases. J lost 1 base, V lost 7 bases, and 15 bases had no gene match. Germline CDR1 reads MDHEN; CDR2 reads SYDVKM. The CDR3 has 18 residues. The CDR3 DNA sequence: TGTGCCAGCAACCTTGCCGGGACAGGGGCCCTTTTTAACTATGGCTACACCTTC. Translating gives CASNLAGTGALFNYGYTF.

The chain carries TRBV10-3 and TRBJ1-3; 8 nucleotides align to TRBD1. The CDR3 extends over 16 amino acids. Trimming removed 3 bases from V and 2 bases from J; junction bases left unmatched: 6. Per germline, CDR1 ENHRY and CDR2 SYGVKD. The CDR3 nucleotides are TGTGCCATCAGTGAACAGGGGGTGTCTGCTGGAAACACCATATATTTT. Protein product: CAISEQGVSAGNTIYF.

This clone was recorded once. The same CDR3 also results from other DNA sequences found in this sample. CDR3: CASSLTRASGSIGELFF. The CDR3 DNA sequence: TGTGCCAGCAGCTTAACACGGGCTAGCGGGAGTATCGGGGAGCTGTTTTTT. This rearrangement joins TRBV7-3 to TRBJ2-2; 10 nucleotides agree with TRBD2. The CDR3 runs to 17 residues. Germline values: CDR1 SGHTA, CDR2 FQGTGA. Unmatched junction bases numbered 8, after V lost 0 bases and J lost 7 bases.

The chain couples TRBV27 to TRBJ1-5, with D maybe TRBD1 (6 bases). The CDR3 totals 14 residues. Germline values: CDR1 MNHEY, CDR2 SMNVEV (reference sequence). V lost 7 bases, J lost 6 bases, and 16 bases lay in between. Here the CDR3 reads CASTQGYGGQPQHF. The CDR3, as DNA: TGTGCCAGCACTCAGGGGTACGGAGGTCAGCCCCAGCATTTT.

The V gene is TRBV24-1, the J gene TRBJ1-5, with 9 nucleotides matching TRBD1. The V gene's germline CDR1 is KGHDR and CDR2 SFDVKD. The CDR3 runs to 16 residues. Losses at the gene ends were 3 bases for V and 2 bases for J; bases not matched to a gene: 4. The CDR3 coding sequence is TGTGCCACCAGTGATCACAGGGGGCACGGCAATCAGCCCCAGCATTTT. The encoded protein is CATSDHRGHGNQPQHF.

This chain links TRBV6-5 with TRBJ2-1; 9 bases align to TRBD2. V lost 6 bases, J lost 4 bases, and 7 bases stayed unmatched. The CDR3 covers 15 residues. The germline V gene has CDR1 MNHEY and CDR2 SVGAGI. The CDR3 spells CASRPTSGAYNEQFF. The CDR3 DNA is TGTGCCAGCAGACCGACTAGCGGAGCTTACAATGAGCAGTTCTTC.

The chain links TRBV29-1 to TRBJ1-1; the match to TRBD1 covers 8 bases. With V trimmed by 6 bases and J by 0 bases, 6 bases remained unmatched. The CDR3 extends over 14 amino acids. CDR1 is SQVTM, CDR2 ANQGSEA, per germline. The CDR3 bases are TGCAGCGTACCCACGACAGGGGTGAACACTGAAGCTTTCTTT. It encodes CSVPTTGVNTEAFF.

The chain recombines TRBV19 with TRBJ1-4, with D possibly matching TRBD1 (6 bases). The germline gives CDR1 LNHDA, CDR2 SQIVND (reference sequence). The CDR3 is 13 residues long. Trimming shortened V by 5 bases and J by 12 bases, and 16 bases separated the two germline ends. CDR3 in amino acids: CASSPVAGGELFF. In DNA form, the CDR3 reads TGTGCCAGTAGTCCCGTTGCGGGGGGCGAACTGTTTTTT.